This entry lists 13 T cell receptor beta chains sequenced from one sample in a study of OX40 agonist ivuxolimab in advanced cancers. The method was immunoSEQ multiplex PCR; TCRdb's version includes in-frame clones alone and lacks a portion of them. The sample has under 100,000 clones, 90% seen once. Material: CD4+ or CD8+ T cells sorted from blood, obtained in a trial of the OX40 agonist ivuxolimab. All receptors come from an adult with an advanced solid tumor such as melanoma, head and neck, liver or kidney cancer.

The chain links TRBV4-1 to TRBJ2-7; TRBD2 matches at 8 bases. The CDR3 spans 15 residues. Per the germline V gene, CDR1 is MGHRA and CDR2 is YSYEKL. J gave up 3 bases and V 3 bases, and 7 bases lay outside the gene matches. The CDR3 DNA sequence: TGCGCCAGCAGCCACAAGCCGGGGGGGATCTACGAGCAGTACTTC. The encoded protein is CASSHKPGGIYEQYF.

This clone was recorded only once. The chain is built from TRBV5-1 and TRBJ2-1; D remains ambiguous. V was cut by 0 bases and J by 5 bases, with 6 bases left in between. The CDR3 has 13 residues. Germline-derived CDR1 and CDR2 are SGHRS and YFSETQ. In DNA form, the CDR3 reads TGCGCCAGCAGCTTGGGCCGACACAATGAGCAGTTCTTC. Protein: CASSLGRHNEQFF.

V usage is TRBV7-9 and J usage is TRBJ2-3; 14 bases are a match to TRBD2. The CDR3 sequence is 19 residues long. Germline V CDR1 and CDR2: SEHNR, FQNEAQ (reference sequence). V trimming: 3 bases; J trimming: 8 bases; junction bases outside the gene matches: 16. CDR3 sequence (DNA): TGTGCCAGCAGCTTGGGGCCGACTAGCGGGAGGGCCTTGAGGGGTACGCAGTATTTT. It yields the protein CASSLGPTSGRALRGTQYF.

Only one count was recorded for this clone. The V and J genes are TRBV6-1 and TRBJ2-2; D gene uncertain. The CDR3 contains 14 residues. Germline V gives CDR1 MNHNS, CDR2 SASEGT. V was clipped by 2 bases and J by 2 bases, with 6 bases between them. Here the CDR3 DNA reads TGTGCCAGCAGTGAACACAGAAACACCGGGGAGCTGTTTTTT. This codes for CASSEHRNTGELFF.

The rearrangement uses TRBV11-2 and TRBJ2-2, with D uncertain. There are 15 residues in the CDR3. The V end was cut by 1 base, the J end by 0 bases, with 6 bases between. Germline lookup yields CDR1 SGHAT and CDR2 FQNNGV. The CDR3 sequence is CASSLVQTNTGELFF. CDR3 nucleotides: TGTGCCAGCAGCTTAGTACAGACGAACACCGGGGAGCTGTTTTTT.

This sequence joins TRBV20-1 and TRBJ2-4; D unresolved. V was cut by 3 bases and J by 8 bases, with 5 bases left in between. This CDR3 spans 10 amino acids. Germline CDR1 and CDR2: DFQATT and SNEGSKA (reference sequence). The CDR3: CSASQHIQYF. The CDR3 nucleotides read TGCAGTGCTAGCCAACACATTCAGTACTTC.

This rearrangement joins TRBV9 to TRBJ1-6; no firm D call. This CDR3 contains 14 residues. V was clipped by 5 bases and J by 5 bases, with 11 bases between them. Germline V gene data show CDR1 as SGDLS and CDR2 as YYNGEE. The CDR3 loop reads CASSIGQDNSPLHF. CDR3 nucleotide sequence: TGTGCCAGCAGTATAGGGCAGGATAATTCACCCCTCCACTTT.

This clone appeared a few times. The chain links TRBV30 to TRBJ1-2; D call uncertain. The V gene lost 4 bases and the J gene lost 7 bases, with 13 bases spanning the gap. This CDR3 spans 12 amino acids. Looked up from germline, CDR1 is GTSNPN and CDR2 is SVGIG (reference sequence). CDR3 protein: CAWTFTGTGYTF. DNA of the CDR3: TGTGCCTGGACCTTTACTGGCACTGGCTACACCTTC.

V and J are TRBV27 and TRBJ1-5, with unresolved D. In germline, CDR1 is MNHEY, CDR2 SMNVEV (reference sequence). The CDR3 contains 15 residues. V dropped 2 bases and J dropped 1 base, with 9 bases sitting between them. The CDR3 is CASSLEGKSNQPQHF. The CDR3 coding sequence is TGTGCCAGCAGTTTAGAAGGGAAGAGCAATCAGCCCCAGCATTTT.

The table lists this clone with a count of one. The chain uses TRBV7-9 and TRBJ2-2, with D hard to call. Between the trimmed V and J ends, which lost 5 bases and 10 bases, there was a span of 14 bases. The CDR3 runs to 13 residues. Germline V gene data show CDR1 as SEHNR and CDR2 as FQNEAQ (reference sequence). The chain's CDR3 is CASSPGSKPELFF. CDR3 in DNA: TGTGCCAGCAGCCCAGGTTCCAAGCCGGAGCTGTTTTTT.

This sequence joins TRBV7-2 and TRBJ2-7; D is ambiguous. The CDR3 extends over 12 amino acids. Germline V gene sequence: CDR1 SGHTA, CDR2 FQGNSA. V was cut by 5 bases and J by 1 base, with 6 bases left in between. The CDR3 region has the DNA TGTGCCAGCAGCCCCGCTTCCTACGAGCAGTACTTC. Its translation: CASSPASYEQYF.

Note on this clone: This CDR3 is also generated by other DNA sequences in the sample. The J gene is TRBJ2-3, the V gene TRBV11-2; 9 positions agree with TRBD2. The CDR3 extends over 17 amino acids. After removal of 1 base from V and 6 bases from J, the junction contained 11 bases not matched to a gene. CDR1 and CDR2 from the germline V gene are SGHAT and FQNNGV. The CDR3: CASSLGLAGGPGDTQYF. The CDR3 nucleotides read TGTGCCAGCAGCTTAGGACTGGCGGGAGGGCCTGGGGATACGCAGTATTTT. Full variable domain (outside the CDR3, taken from reference TRBV11-2 and TRBJ2-3): EAGVAQSPRYKIIEKRQSVAFWCNPISGHATLYWYQQILGQGPKLLIQFQNNGVVDDSQLPKDRFSAERLKGVDSTLKIQPAKLEDSAVYLCASSLGLAGGPGDTQYFGPGTRLTVL.

The V call is TRBV7-2, the J call TRBJ1-2, with 8 positions matching TRBD1. Germline V lookup: CDR1 SGHTA, CDR2 FQGNSA. This CDR3 is 14 amino acids long. The junction had 7 bases not matched to a gene; V was cut back by 4 bases and J by 6 bases. Here the CDR3 reads CASSSLDRVDGYTF. Here the CDR3 DNA reads TGTGCCAGCAGCTCTCTGGACAGGGTCGATGGCTACACCTTC.